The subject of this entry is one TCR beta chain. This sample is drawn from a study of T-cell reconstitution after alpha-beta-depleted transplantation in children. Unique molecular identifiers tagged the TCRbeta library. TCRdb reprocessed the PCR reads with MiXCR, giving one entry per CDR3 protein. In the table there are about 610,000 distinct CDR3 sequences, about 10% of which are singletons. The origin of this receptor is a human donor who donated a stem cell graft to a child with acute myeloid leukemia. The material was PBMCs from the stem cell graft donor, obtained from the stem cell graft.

In nucleotides, the CDR3 is TGTGCCAGCAGCTTAATCCCAGAGACCCAGTACTTC. This codes for CASSLIPETQYF. This chain uses TRBV5-5 with TRBJ2-5; D not resolved. This CDR3 contains 12 residues. The germline V gene encodes CDR1 SGHKS and CDR2 YYEKEE (reference sequence). Between the trimmed V and J ends, which lost 2 bases and 4 bases, there was a span of 6 bases. Full variable domain (rest looked up from reference TRBV5-5 and TRBJ2-5): DAGVTQSPTHLIKTRGQQVTLRCSPISGHKSVSWYQQVLGQGPQFIFQYYEKEERGRGNFPDRFSARQFPNYSSELNVNALLLGDSALYLCASSLIPETQYFGPGTRLLVL.